This T cell receptor beta chain was identified during a study of somatic mutations in cytotoxic T cells in rheumatoid arthritis. Study as a whole: Flow cytometric sorting isolated some V beta antibody-stained T-cell populations at nearly 100% purity, and among them were V beta1+ cells that underwent TCRB sequencing.

Sequenced by immunoSEQ multiplex PCR; TCRdb stores in-frame clones only, minus some. The sample has under 20,000 clones, over 75% seen once; the top ten hold roughly an eighth. Turning to this clone: Antigen: not known.

Study-wide points: No significant CD8+ T-cell clonality difference was found between rheumatoid arthritis patients and age-matched controls. A rise in CD8+ clonality with age was seen in rheumatoid arthritis patients but not in healthy controls.

V shed 6 bases and J shed 7 bases, with 9 bases lying between them. CDR1 is LNHDA and CDR2 is SQIVND in the germline V gene (reference sequence). The CDR3 runs 11 residues. The chain couples TRBV19 to TRBJ2-5; D is unresolved. The sequence was obtained from an adult with rheumatoid arthritis. Sequenced input: CD8+ T cells sorted from blood. Here the CDR3 DNA reads TGTGCCAGTAGGGGTCCGGGGACCCAGTACTTC. Its protein is CASRGPGTQYF.